These T cell receptor beta chains were read from a single sample in a study of graft-versus-host responses after intestinal transplantation. This table comes from immunoSEQ multiplex PCR, and its TCRdb copy is limited to in-frame clones, with some not included. The table shows approximately 23,000 clones, with about 41% occurring only once. The source was alloreactive CD8+ T cells from a mixed lymphocyte reaction culture, collected before transplantation. The receptors here all came from a human patient who was an organ donor for intestinal transplantation. CDR3s include the opening cysteine and the closing phenylalanine or tryptophan. A D gene is named only where the DNA matches it firmly.

v_call d_call cdr3_aa
TRBV12-5 - CASGFRNTGELFF
TRBV28 - CASSSPPGQYAGLFYTDTQYF
TRBV28 - CASKGGPPHEQYF
TRBV30 - CAWSVSGGRYSNQPQHF
TRBV25-1 - CASSVWDYNQPQHF
TRBV7-4 - CASSFRSGRSYNEQFF
TRBV15 TRBD1 CATSSKDRGGESSYNEQFF
TRBV27 - CASSVAADPYNEQFF
TRBV19 - CASSLTPGHSYEQYF
TRBV5-1 TRBD1 CASSKGTATSQETQYF
TRBV27 - CASSSLVGNTIYF
TRBV6-6 - CASSYSLRGQPQHF
TRBV30 - CAWSLATEAFF
TRBV27 TRBD1 CASSLTGGEGQPQHF
TRBV28 - CASSSDISYEQYF
TRBV7-2 TRBD1 CASSPGTGRAFYEQYF
TRBV28 - CASSLPGPPYEQYF
TRBV5-1 - CASSFFTATNEKLFF
TRBV29-1 TRBD1 CSVHKTGERFF
TRBV5-1 TRBD1 CASSQTGQSNTEAFF
TRBV6-6 - CASSYVGLGNEQFF
TRBV7-9 - CASSLVPYNEQFF
TRBV27 - CASSLYSGASTDTQYF
TRBV10-1 TRBD1 CAISDRGPDTQYF
TRBV6-5 - CASSYLSETQYF
TRBV10-3 TRBD2 CAISETGRLAEEETQYF
TRBV6-4 - CASSDLPGAKQYF
TRBV22-1 - CPGRTDRSEQSRANVLTF
TRBV19 - CASREDRRNTEAFF
TRBV7-6 - CASSLFPGLADTQYF
TRBV7-8 - CASSLEITGSSYEQYF
TRBV5-1 - CASSLSPGGGRASRETQYF
TRBV25-1 TRBD2 CASSGGTSGTSTDTQYF
TRBV27 - CASSLAGGFMNTEAFF
TRBV28 - CASSFLRQAAFGDGYTF
TRBV9 - CASSTSPRLDEKLFF
TRBV18 TRBD2 CASSPILAAPWNTQYF
TRBV10-3 TRBD1 CASSYQGDYEQYF
TRBV6-6 - CASSSYYNEQFF
TRBV9 TRBD2 CASSVQAGGLDEQFF
TRBV4-1 - CASSQERGNYGYTF
TRBV4-1 - CASSQVIEAPAYEQYF